Listed below are T cell receptor beta chains from one sample, sequenced in a study of blood T cell repertoires in COVID-19. TCRdb keeps only in-frame clones here, not all; method: immunoSEQ multiplex PCR. The sample lists approximately 210,000 clones; roughly 80% were seen once. Sequencing used peripheral blood. These receptor sequences come from a human donor in a cohort sampled during active COVID-19. CDR3s include the opening cysteine and the closing phenylalanine or tryptophan. A D gene is named only where the DNA matches it firmly. The listing skips clone size in some rows; elsewhere it reads once, few, many or a size class.

v_gene: TRBV5-1; d_gene: -; abundance: -; j_gene: TRBJ1-1; CDR3aa: CASSLVFGSEAFF; CDR3nt: TGCGCCAGCAGCTTGGTTTTCGGGTCTGAAGCTTTCTTT
v_gene: TRBV25-1; d_gene: TRBD2; abundance: many; j_gene: TRBJ2-1; CDR3aa: CASSLSPGGSPFF; CDR3nt: TGTGCCAGCAGCCTGTCCCCGGGCGGGAGCCCGTTCTTC
v_gene: TRBV30; d_gene: -; abundance: -; j_gene: TRBJ2-7; CDR3aa: CAWSVLLLEEQYF; CDR3nt: TGTGCCTGGAGTGTATTGCTCCTAGAGGAGCAGTACTTC
v_gene: TRBV5-6; d_gene: -; abundance: -; j_gene: TRBJ1-5; CDR3aa: CASSAAGAMYNQPQHF; CDR3nt: TGTGCCAGCAGCGCTGCAGGGGCAATGTACAATCAGCCCCAGCATTTT
v_gene: TRBV7-2; d_gene: TRBD2; abundance: -; j_gene: TRBJ2-7; CDR3aa: CASSLGSGGVSYEQYF; CDR3nt: TGTGCCAGCAGCTTGGGGTCGGGGGGTGTCTCCTACGAGCAGTACTTC
v_gene: TRBV7-2; d_gene: TRBD2; abundance: -; j_gene: TRBJ2-3; CDR3aa: CASSFSGLAEMGDTQYF; CDR3nt: TGTGCCAGCAGTTTCTCAGGGCTAGCGGAGATGGGGGATACGCAGTATTTT
v_gene: TRBV11-2; d_gene: -; abundance: -; j_gene: TRBJ1-2; CDR3aa: CASSLRRDLGYTF; CDR3nt: TGTGCCAGCAGCTTACGGAGGGACCTTGGCTACACCTTC
v_gene: TRBV29-1; d_gene: -; abundance: -; j_gene: TRBJ1-1; CDR3aa: CSVEDRGKGVTEAFF; CDR3nt: TGCAGCGTTGAAGATCGCGGGAAAGGGGTCACTGAAGCTTTCTTT
v_gene: TRBV19; d_gene: -; abundance: once; j_gene: TRBJ1-2; CDR3aa: CASRVAVRYTF; CDR3nt: TGTGCCAGTCGGGTGGCGGTCCGCTACACCTTC
v_gene: TRBV19; d_gene: -; abundance: once; j_gene: TRBJ2-1; CDR3aa: CASSMRGQGAVSYYNEQFF; CDR3nt: TGTGCCAGTAGTATGCGGGGGCAGGGGGCCGTTTCTTACTACAATGAGCAGTTCTTC
v_gene: TRBV19; d_gene: TRBD1; abundance: -; j_gene: TRBJ1-1; CDR3aa: CASSIGQGAIEAFF; CDR3nt: TGTGCCAGTAGTATCGGACAGGGGGCAATTGAAGCTTTCTTT
v_gene: TRBV5-4; d_gene: -; abundance: -; j_gene: TRBJ1-2; CDR3aa: CASSLGRTAFYGYTF; CDR3nt: TGTGCCAGCAGCTTGGGACGGACAGCCTTTTATGGCTACACCTTC
v_gene: TRBV4-3; d_gene: TRBD2; abundance: -; j_gene: TRBJ2-7; CDR3aa: CASSQDARLAGGPEQYF; CDR3nt: TGCGCCAGCAGCCAAGATGCCCGACTAGCGGGAGGGCCTGAGCAGTACTTC
v_gene: TRBV15; d_gene: -; abundance: once; j_gene: TRBJ1-6; CDR3aa: CATSRDGDRRSPLHF; CDR3nt: TGTGCCACCAGCAGAGACGGGGATCGCCGCTCACCCCTCCACTTT
v_gene: TRBV28; d_gene: TRBD1; abundance: few; j_gene: TRBJ1-5; CDR3aa: CASRTGTGARNQPQHF; CDR3nt: TGTGCCAGCAGAACTGGGACAGGGGCACGCAATCAGCCCCAGCATTTT
v_gene: TRBV9; d_gene: -; abundance: -; j_gene: TRBJ2-7; CDR3aa: CASSPRDWVSYEQYF; CDR3nt: TGTGCCAGCAGCCCCCGGGACTGGGTCTCCTACGAGCAGTACTTC
v_gene: TRBV28; d_gene: -; abundance: -; j_gene: TRBJ1-3; CDR3aa: CASSLLRSSGNTIYF; CDR3nt: TGTGCCAGCAGTTTATTGAGAAGCTCTGGAAACACCATATATTTT
v_gene: TRBV5-4; d_gene: TRBD1; abundance: -; j_gene: TRBJ1-3; CDR3aa: CASSAGTGPGNTIYF; CDR3nt: TGTGCCAGCAGCGCCGGGACAGGGCCTGGAAACACCATATATTTT